The 18 T cell receptor beta chains listed next were all sequenced from one sample in a study of blood T cell repertoires in COVID-19. Libraries were prepared by immunoSEQ multiplex PCR; TCRdb keeps only in-frame clonotypes and omits some of them. This repertoire shows approximately 280,000 clones, 85% to 90% found once; its top ten account for 4.6%. Material: peripheral blood. The receptors were sampled from a man aged 35 to 55 with acute or convalescent COVID-19.

The rearrangement uses TRBV18 and TRBJ1-2; D may be TRBD1 (5 bases). CDR3 length equals 14 residues. Per germline, CDR1 KGHSH and CDR2 LQKENI. V was shortened by 6 bases and J by 0 bases, with 11 bases between the two germline ends. The CDR3 region is CASSRDSSNYGYTF. In DNA, the CDR3 is TGTGCCAGCTCGCGCGACAGCTCTAACTATGGCTACACCTTC.

V is TRBV24-1 and J is TRBJ2-3; a possible D gene is TRBD1 (6 bases). Trimming took 9 bases from V and 5 from J, leaving 8 bases between them. The CDR3 runs to 11 residues. CDR1 is KGHDR, CDR2 SFDVKD, per germline. CDR3 DNA: TGTGCCACCGCCAGGGGAGATACGCAGTATTTT. Its protein product is CATARGDTQYF.

The genes are TRBV19 and TRBJ1-1; 7 nucleotides line up with TRBD1. V lost 7 bases, J lost 5 bases, and 13 bases stayed unmatched. Germline V gene lookup returns CDR1 LNHDA and CDR2 SQIVND (reference sequence). This CDR3 is 15 amino acids long. The CDR3 coding sequence is TGTGCCAGTAAGGGACGGGAGGGGGCTTGGACTGAAGCTTTCTTT. Protein product: CASKGREGAWTEAFF.

This clone was seen more than once but under ten times. The gene calls are TRBV5-6 and TRBJ2-3; no clear D gene. The CDR3 runs 15 residues. From germline, CDR1 is SGHDT and CDR2 YYEEEE. V dropped 0 bases and J dropped 0 bases, with 8 bases sitting between them. The DNA of the CDR3 is TGTGCCAGCAGCTTGGTACGGGTCAGCACAGATACGCAGTATTTT. Its translation: CASSLVRVSTDTQYF.

The chain carries TRBV5-1 and TRBJ2-3, with no clear D. Germline V lookup: CDR1 SGHRS, CDR2 YFSETQ. There are 15 residues in the CDR3. Trimming removed 4 bases from V and 0 bases from J, with 12 bases in between. CDR3 DNA sequence: TGCGCCAGCAGCCCCTCGGTTCGAAGCACAGATACGCAGTATTTT. Translated: CASSPSVRSTDTQYF.

The rearrangement uses TRBV7-2 and TRBJ2-3, with D possibly being TRBD1 (6 bases). In germline, CDR1 is SGHTA, CDR2 FQGNSA. V dropped 1 base and J dropped 4 bases, with 9 bases sitting between them. The CDR3 runs to 14 residues. This CDR3 is CASSLEQGADTQYF. The CDR3 nucleotides are TGTGCCAGCAGCTTAGAACAGGGCGCAGATACGCAGTATTTT. The variable domain in full, completed from reference TRBV7-2 and TRBJ2-3, reads GAGVSQSPSNKVTEKGKDVELRCDPISGHTALYWYRQSLGQGLEFLIYFQGNSAPDKSGLPSDRFSAERTGGSVSTLTIQRTQQEDSAVYLCASSLEQGADTQYFGPGTRLTVL.

This clone has just a few counts. The rearrangement joins TRBV18 to TRBJ1-2; D is ambiguous. Trimming cost V 3 bases and J 9 bases, with 11 bases left between them. The CDR3 loop spans 12 amino acids. Germline lookup yields CDR1 KGHSH and CDR2 LQKENI. CDR3 sequence: CASSPLEGSYTF. CDR3 in DNA: TGTGCCAGCTCACCCCTAGAAGGAAGCTACACCTTC.

The rearrangement uses TRBV6-1 and TRBJ1-4, with D unclear. Germline CDR1 and CDR2: MNHNS and SASEGT. The CDR3 loop spans 12 amino acids. Trimming shortened V by 0 bases and J by 16 bases, and 12 bases separated the two germline ends. CDR3 bases: TGTGCCAGCAGTGAAGCGGCGAGGCAGAGGTTTTTT. Its translation is CASSEAARQRFF.

The chain combines TRBV5-1 with TRBJ1-6; TRBD1 aligns across 8 bases. Losses at the gene ends were 6 bases for V and 8 bases for J; bases not matched to a gene: 7. The CDR3 sequence is 14 residues long. The germline CDR1 and CDR2 sequences are SGHRS and YFSETQ. This CDR3 reads CASTKSGGHSPLHF. CDR3 nucleotide sequence: TGCGCCAGCACTAAATCAGGGGGCCATTCACCCCTCCACTTT. The full variable domain, with the rest looked up from reference TRBV5-1 and TRBJ1-6, is KAGVTQTPRYLIKTRGQQVTLSCSPISGHRSVSWYQQTPGQGLQFLFEYFSETQRNKGNFPGRFSGRQFSNSRSEMNVSTLELGDSALYLCASTKSGGHSPLHFGNGTRLTVT.

The V and J genes are TRBV5-1 and TRBJ2-3, with D perhaps TRBD1 (6 bases). This CDR3 has 15 amino acids. The V gene lost 0 bases and the J gene lost 2 bases, with 10 bases spanning the gap. The germline CDR1 and CDR2 sequences are SGHRS and YFSETQ. CDR3 residues: CASSLEDSNTDTQYF. The DNA for the CDR3 is TGCGCCAGCAGCTTGGAGGACAGCAACACAGATACGCAGTATTTT. Full variable domain (missing parts from reference TRBV5-1 and TRBJ2-3): KAGVTQTPRYLIKTRGQQVTLSCSPISGHRSVSWYQQTPGQGLQFLFEYFSETQRNKGNFPGRFSGRQFSNSRSEMNVSTLELGDSALYLCASSLEDSNTDTQYFGPGTRLTVL.

The chain combines TRBV14 with TRBJ1-1; D remains ambiguous. The germline V gene has CDR1 SGHDN and CDR2 FVKESK. The germline V and J ends were trimmed by 0 bases and 8 bases, with 10 bases remaining between them. The CDR3 length is 13 residues. The CDR3 DNA reads TGTGCCAGCAGCCAAGATTACGGGAGGGAAGCTTTCTTT. It is translated as CASSQDYGREAFF.

This clone came up once. The same CDR3 is also encoded by other DNA sequences in this sample. The chain is built from TRBV30 and TRBJ1-1, with a possible D match to TRBD1 (5 bases). V was pared by 0 bases and J by 4 bases, with 9 bases between. Germline values: CDR1 GTSNPN, CDR2 SVGIG (reference sequence). The CDR3 contains 13 residues. The CDR3 sequence: CAWSVGEGTEAFF. DNA for the CDR3: TGTGCCTGGAGTGTAGGGGAGGGCACTGAAGCTTTCTTT.

The chain employs TRBV5-4 and TRBJ1-4, with D possibly TRBD1 on 5 matching bases. The V end lost 0 bases, the J end lost 7 bases, and 13 bases lay between the germline ends. The CDR3 has 15 residues. The V gene's germline CDR1 is SGHNT and CDR2 YYREEE (reference sequence). The CDR3, as DNA: TGTGCCAGCAGCTTGGATCGGCAGGGAGGTGAAAAACTGTTTTTT. Translating it yields CASSLDRQGGEKLFF.

V usage is TRBV12-5 and J usage is TRBJ1-5; D unclear. Trimming stripped 8 bases from V and 2 bases from J, with 25 bases between. Germline V CDR1 and CDR2: LGHNT, FRNRAP. This CDR3 region has 18 residues. The CDR3 sequence is CASQFRGLVQRGNQPQHF. CDR3 DNA sequence: TGTGCTAGTCAGTTTCGGGGTCTTGTCCAACGGGGCAATCAGCCCCAGCATTTT.

The chain links TRBV3-1 (or the pseudogene TRBV3-2) to TRBJ1-1; D unclear. Trimming pared 1 base from V and 0 bases from J, leaving 6 bases between. CDR3 length equals 14 residues. The germline CDR1 and CDR2 sequences are LGHDT and YNNKEL (reference sequence). CDR3 coding DNA: TGTGCCAGCAGCCAAGGCAGATTGAACACTGAAGCTTTCTTT. It translates to CASSQGRLNTEAFF.

The V and J genes are TRBV7-6 and TRBJ1-4; TRBD1 matches at 12 bases. Losses at the gene ends were 5 bases for V and 8 bases for J; bases not matched to a gene: 12. CDR1 SGHVS and CDR2 FNYEAQ come from the germline V gene. This CDR3 region has 17 residues. In DNA form, the CDR3 reads TGTGCCAGCAGCCGCCCGTGGGACAGGGGGCGAAAGGAAAAACTGTTTTTT. It translates to CASSRPWDRGRKEKLFF.

This rearrangement joins TRBV30 to TRBJ2-3; 9 nucleotides line up with TRBD2. V dropped 1 base and J dropped 1; count of bases not matched to a gene: 3. The CDR3 spans 15 residues. Germline V lookup: CDR1 GTSNPN, CDR2 SVGIG (reference sequence). The CDR3 is CAWSEIAGGTDTQYF. The CDR3 nucleotides are TGTGCCTGGAGTGAGATAGCGGGGGGCACAGATACGCAGTATTTT.

V gene TRBV4-1 combines with J gene TRBJ2-7; TRBD1 matches at 12 bases. With 3 bases clipped from V and 2 bases from J, the junction kept 2 bases outside the gene matches. The germline V gene encodes CDR1 MGHRA and CDR2 YSYEKL. This CDR3 spans 15 amino acids. CDR3 sequence (DNA): TGCGCCAGCAGCCAGGGACAGGGGGCCCCCTACGAGCAGTACTTC. Translating gives CASSQGQGAPYEQYF.